The T cell receptor (beta chain) described here comes from a study of blood T cell repertoires in COVID-19. The CDR3 covers 13 residues. Trimming took off 9 bases at V and 4 bases at J, with 12 bases between the two ends. Germline-derived CDR1 and CDR2 are PRHDT and FYEKMQ (reference sequence). This table comes from immunoSEQ multiplex PCR, and its TCRdb copy is limited to in-frame clones, with some not included. The sample lists approximately 170,000 clones, around 84% occurring once. The receptor was derived from an elderly woman with acute or convalescent COVID-19. The sequencing input was peripheral blood. The gene calls are TRBV13 and TRBJ1-4; D not resolved. The chain's CDR3 is CASYERGNEKLFF. The CDR3 nucleotides read TGTGCCAGTTACGAACGGGGTAATGAAAAACTGTTTTTT.